The clone carrying this T cell receptor (beta chain) was counted a single time. Some clones are missing from TCRdb's copy, which holds only in-frame ones; the method was immunoSEQ multiplex PCR. In the table there are about 270,000 clones, about 91% of which are singletons. Per the germline V gene, CDR1 is SNHLY and CDR2 is FYNNEI. The CDR3 runs 16 residues. The trim removed 5 bases at V and 7 bases at J, leaving 9 bases unmatched. The record originates from a study of blood T cell repertoires in COVID-19. Study-level background: Donors in the United States, Italy and Spain gave samples during acute or convalescent COVID-19.

The cohort comprised adults aged about 18 to 90 years residing in about two dozen US areas. Participant-given clinical history determined each cohort assignment. Before they entered the study, exposed participants had met a COVID-19 case within 2 weeks. Sequencing was carried out using PBMCs or T cells enriched from blood (not recorded which). V usage is TRBV2 and J usage is TRBJ1-6; 9 bases are a match to TRBD1. This receptor was obtained from a middle-aged man who had been exposed to COVID-19. The CDR3 DNA follows: TGTGCCAGCAGTCTCGGTGGACAGGGGCTAAATTCACCCCTCCACTTT. It yields the protein CASSLGGQGLNSPLHF. Looking up the rest from reference TRBV2 and TRBJ1-6 gives the full variable domain: EPEVTQTPSHQVTQMGQEVILRCVPISNHLYFYWYRQILGQKVEFLVSFYNNEISEKSEIFDDQFSVERPDGSNFTLKIRSTKLEDSAMYFCASSLGGQGLNSPLHFGNGTRLTVT.